The present TCR beta chain was sequenced within a study of CD8 T cells in ankylosing spondylitis. The CDR3 extends over 13 amino acids. Germline trimming cut 5 bases from V and 5 bases from J; bases unmatched to any gene: 6. The TCR beta libraries were generated through quantitative 5'-RACE incorporating molecular barcodes. TCRdb analysed the 5' RACE reads with MiXCR anew, one entry per CDR3 protein. Among about 240,000 distinct CDR3 sequences, 8% to 9.5% were seen once, and the ten largest hold under 7.5%. Study-wide results and caveats: Before this, some motif variants had been reported in reactive arthritis synovial fluid and blood. A TCR beta motif made of about 8 highly homologous variants seemed typical of ankylosing spondylitis blood. Within matched ankylosing spondylitis synovial fluid, disease-linked clones were reportedly significantly enriched.

This clonotype has ten or more counts. Its antigen is not identified. The sequenced sample was blood, either unsorted or a sorted T cell fraction (not recorded which). The source of this sequence is a male donor with ankylosing spondylitis or in good health (not recorded which). This chain joins TRBV12-3 or TRBV12-4 and TRBJ2-7; 7 bases are shared with TRBD2. CDR3: CASSTGGLNEQYF. The CDR3 DNA is TGTGCCAGCAGTACGGGGGGTCTCAACGAGCAGTACTTC.